These 28 T cell receptor beta chains were all obtained from the same sample, sequenced in a study of blood T cells in healthy people across ages. Together with a sample-barcoded 5' primer, a J-beta primer mix was included in a second PCR lasting roughly 6 to 12 cycles. Using its own MiXCR run on the 5' RACE reads, TCRdb lists one record per CDR3 protein. The repertoire holds 2 million or so distinct CDR3 sequences, with less than 50% as singletons. The specimen sequenced was blood. Receptors originate from a woman aged 40 to 50 in good health.

The CDR3 spells CASSRGQDPQETQYF. Here the CDR3 DNA reads TGTGCCAGCAGCCGCGGACAGGACCCCCAAGAGACCCAGTACTTC. The chain links TRBV5-5 to TRBJ2-5; 7 nucleotides align to TRBD1. V was clipped by 4 bases and J by 1 base; unmatched bases: 7. The germline gives CDR1 SGHKS, CDR2 YYEKEE (reference sequence). CDR3 length: 15 residues. Together with reference TRBV5-5 and TRBJ2-5, the CDR3 gives the full variable domain: DAGVTQSPTHLIKTRGQQVTLRCSPISGHKSVSWYQQVLGQGPQFIFQYYEKEERGRGNFPDRFSARQFPNYSSELNVNALLLGDSALYLCASSRGQDPQETQYFGPGTRLLVL.

The chain uses TRBV2 and TRBJ1-5; D is unclear. Trimming took off 6 bases at V and 0 bases at J, with 21 bases between the two ends. The CDR3 is made up of 18 amino acids. Germline-derived CDR1 and CDR2 are SNHLY and FYNNEI. The CDR3 spells CASRGIGSFANSNQPQHF. In DNA, the CDR3 is TGTGCCAGCAGGGGGATTGGAAGTTTTGCCAATAGCAATCAGCCCCAGCATTTT.

This clonotype was seen more than once but under ten times. The CDR3 DNA is TGTGCCAGCAGCTTAGTATCAATCCTGCGGGGGGGGTTAAGCTCCTACAATGAGCAGTTCTTC. Its translation: CASSLVSILRGGLSSYNEQFF. The V call is TRBV7-6, the J call TRBJ2-1; 9 bases are shared with TRBD2. After removal of 1 base from V and 0 bases from J, the junction contained 16 bases not matched to a gene. The CDR3 loop spans 21 amino acids. Germline assignment: CDR1 SGHVS and CDR2 FNYEAQ.

This clonotype has ten or more counts. The junction shows a germline mismatch at one end, possibly a read error. V gene TRBV6-2 or TRBV6-3 combines with J gene TRBJ2-1; 7 bases are a match to TRBD2. In germline, CDR1 is MNHEY, CDR2 SVGEGT. The CDR3 sequence is 15 residues long. The CDR3 region has the DNA TGCGCCAGCAGCTTGGGAGGGGCTGGTTACAATGAGCAGTTCTTC. Encoded protein: CASSLGGAGYNEQFF.

The table lists this clonotype with a few counts. The J gene is TRBJ2-1, the V gene TRBV4-3; 11 bases fit TRBD2. V shed 0 bases and J 6 bases; nucleotides not matched to a gene: 4. The CDR3 sequence is 16 residues long. The germline V gene has CDR1 LGHNA and CDR2 YSLEER. CDR3 in amino acids: CASSQDLAGGRNEQFF. Here the CDR3 DNA reads TGCGCCAGCAGCCAAGATCTAGCGGGGGGCCGCAATGAGCAGTTCTTC.

In this sample, this clonotype turned up a few times. The chain employs TRBV29-1 and TRBJ2-1; a weak D match, TRBD2 (6 bases). The CDR3 length is 13 residues. The V gene's germline CDR1 is SQVTM and CDR2 ANQGSEA. The V and J ends lost 7 bases and 2 bases respectively, with 12 bases between them. CDR3 sequence: CSARDWTYNEQFF. The CDR3 DNA reads as TGCAGCGCCCGGGACTGGACCTACAATGAGCAGTTCTTC.

This clonotype was counted a few times. The chain employs TRBV5-5 and TRBJ1-2; D is undetermined. Trimming cost V 0 bases and J 6 bases, with 18 bases left between them. The CDR3 totals 16 residues. CDR1 SGHKS and CDR2 YYEKEE come from the germline V gene (reference sequence). In nucleotides, the CDR3 is TGTGCCAGCAGCTTGGCGGGGATGACGGCGACCGATGGCTACACCTTC. This encodes CASSLAGMTATDGYTF.

This chain uses TRBV20-1 with TRBJ2-5; tentatively, D is TRBD1 or TRBD2 (5 bases each). CDR1 and CDR2 (germline): DFQATT, SNEGSKA (reference sequence). V lost 6 bases and J 5 bases, leaving 22 bases between the germline ends. The CDR3 runs to 15 residues. The CDR3 DNA follows: TGCAGTGCCCTCCCGAACGGGGCCGCAAAGGAGACCCAGTACTTC. Residues: CSALPNGAAKETQYF.

The rearrangement joins TRBV11-3 to TRBJ2-1; 8 bases are shared with TRBD1. Trimming removed 4 bases from V and 4 bases from J; junction bases left unmatched: 9. This CDR3 has 16 residues. Germline loops: CDR1 SGHNT, CDR2 YENEEA. The CDR3 here is CASSSLTGAYYNEQFF. The CDR3 DNA is TGTGCCAGCAGCTCTCTGACAGGGGCCTATTACAATGAGCAGTTCTTC.

This clonotype was recorded a few times. The V and J genes are TRBV7-2 and TRBJ2-4; D possibly corresponds to TRBD1 (5 bases). The J call may be wrong; the DNA end is better matched by TRBJ2-7. The germline V gene has CDR1 SGHTA and CDR2 FQGNSA. The CDR3 runs to 13 residues. For the CDR3, the DNA is TGTGCCAGCAGCGTCCCCAGGGTAGGCGAGCAGTACTTC. This gives the protein CASSVPRVGEQYF.

The chain carries TRBV7-9 and TRBJ2-7; 10 bases are shared with TRBD1. The germline CDR1 and CDR2 sequences are SEHNR and FQNEAQ (reference sequence). This CDR3 has 19 residues. J was trimmed by 1 base and V by 1 base; bases with no gene match: 13. Written as DNA, the CDR3 is TGTGCCAGCAGCTTAGAGGCCTGGGGGGGGACAGGGGAGTCCTACGAGCAGTACTTC. Translated, it gives CASSLEAWGGTGESYEQYF.

This chain's CDR3 is CSALGGGVKETQYF. DNA of the CDR3: TGCAGTGCCTTAGGGGGGGGCGTCAAAGAGACCCAGTACTTC. The V gene is TRBV20-1, the J gene TRBJ2-4; D is possibly TRBD2 (7 bases). The DNA end is more similar to TRBJ2-5, so the J call may be wrong. CDR1 DFQATT and CDR2 SNEGSKA come from the germline V gene (reference sequence). The CDR3 consists of 14 residues.

This clonotype was found a few times. This chain links TRBV6-2 or TRBV6-3 with TRBJ2-7; 9 bases map to TRBD1. J lost 6 bases, V lost 0 bases, and 6 bases had no gene match. The CDR3 spans 15 residues. The germline V gene has CDR1 MNHEY and CDR2 SVGEGT. CDR3 protein: CASSYSDRGSAEQYF. The CDR3 DNA follows: TGTGCCAGCAGTTACTCAGACAGGGGGTCTGCCGAGCAGTACTTC.

V and J are TRBV5-6 and TRBJ1-5; D unclear. V was pared by 1 base and J by 9 bases, with 14 bases between. CDR3 length: 14 residues. CDR1 is SGHDT, CDR2 YYEEEE, per germline. The CDR3 nucleotides are TGTGCCAGCAGCTTGATGGTGTCGACTAGGCCCCAGCATTTT. It encodes CASSLMVSTRPQHF.

The rearrangement uses TRBV5-1 and TRBJ2-5; TRBD1 might be the D (6 bases). The V end lost 2 bases, the J end lost 5 bases, and 13 bases lay between the germline ends. Per the germline V gene, CDR1 is SGHRS and CDR2 is YFSETQ. This CDR3 spans 14 amino acids. The CDR3 spells CASSFSRGDETQYF. CDR3 in DNA: TGCGCCAGCAGCTTTTCCAGGGGTGATGAGACCCAGTACTTC.

This clonotype has just a few counts. V and J are TRBV28 and TRBJ2-7, with D possibly matching TRBD1 (6 bases). The CDR3 has 15 amino acids. Per the germline V gene, CDR1 is MDHEN and CDR2 is SYDVKM. The germline V and J ends were trimmed by 8 bases and 3 bases, with 20 bases remaining between them. The CDR3 sequence is CASGREGTSNYEQYF. The CDR3 DNA follows: TGTGCCAGCGGTAGGGAAGGGACATCGAACTACGAGCAGTACTTC.

This clonotype has a handful of counts. The rearrangement links TRBV7-2 to TRBJ2-5; no firm D call. The J call could be wrong; TRBJ2-7 is a better fit for the DNA end. Germline lookup yields CDR1 SGHTA and CDR2 FQGNSA. The CDR3 consists of 12 residues. CDR3 nucleotide sequence: TGTGCCAGCAGCCACGGATCTGGCGAGCAGTACTTC. Protein sequence: CASSHGSGEQYF.

This clonotype was detected many times. The rearrangement uses TRBV7-2 and TRBJ2-6; D is ambiguous. The germline gives CDR1 SGHTA, CDR2 FQGNSA. The CDR3 runs to 13 residues. V lost 5 bases to trimming and J lost 4 bases, with 6 bases between them. The chain's CDR3 is CASSVPGANVLTF. CDR3 bases: TGTGCCAGCAGCGTACCCGGGGCCAACGTCCTGACTTTC.

Only a few counts were recorded for this clonotype. V gene TRBV12-3 or TRBV12-4 combines with J gene TRBJ2-3; 9 positions match TRBD2. With V trimmed by 2 bases and J by 5 bases, 11 bases remained unmatched. The CDR3 spans 17 residues. The DNA of the CDR3 is TGTGCCAGCAGTTTAACGGCGGTGACTAGCGGAGGAGATACGCAGTATTTT. Protein sequence: CASSLTAVTSGGDTQYF.

V usage is TRBV5-1 and J usage is TRBJ1-1; no firm D call. The V and J ends lost 4 bases and 1 base respectively, with 8 bases between them. From germline, CDR1 is SGHRS and CDR2 YFSETQ. The CDR3 has 13 amino acids. The chain's CDR3 is CASSGEWNTEAFF. DNA for the CDR3: TGCGCCAGCAGCGGCGAATGGAACACTGAAGCTTTCTTT.

The V and J genes are TRBV6-2 or TRBV6-3 and TRBJ2-1, with D possibly matching TRBD1 (5 bases). V lost 2 bases, J lost 5 bases, and 7 bases lay in between. The CDR3 is 13 residues long. CDR1 and CDR2 (germline): MNHEY, SVGEGT. The CDR3 here is CASSYGANNEQFF. DNA for the CDR3: TGTGCCAGCAGTTACGGGGCAAACAATGAGCAGTTCTTC.

This clonotype has a handful of counts. An end of the junction does not agree with germline; a read error may underlie this. The chain couples TRBV5-1 to TRBJ1-1, with D possibly being TRBD1 (5 bases). Germline values: CDR1 SGHRS, CDR2 YFSETQ. The CDR3 covers 14 residues. The CDR3 coding sequence is TGTGCCAGCAGCCTCAGGGCAATGAACACGGAAGCTTTCTTT. Its translation is CASSLRAMNTEAFF.

This chain joins TRBV28 and TRBJ2-7, with D unclear. The CDR3 is 14 amino acids. Trimming shortened V by 4 bases and J by 2 bases, and 12 bases separated the two germline ends. Per the germline V gene, CDR1 is MDHEN and CDR2 is SYDVKM. The CDR3 DNA reads as TGTGCCAGCAGTTCACCCAGTACCGCCTACGAGCAGTACTTC. Its protein product is CASSSPSTAYEQYF.

This clonotype has just a few counts. The chain combines TRBV11-2 with TRBJ2-5, with D possibly called TRBD1 or TRBD2 (6 bases each). The CDR3 consists of 18 residues. V lost 5 bases, J lost 2 bases, and 24 bases lay in between. CDR1 is SGHAT, CDR2 FQNNGV, per germline. The CDR3 region has the DNA TGTGCCAGCAGCAAATTCCCCCGGGGGCGTGGGTCACAAGAGACCCAGTACTTC. Residues: CASSKFPRGRGSQETQYF.

This chain uses TRBV14 with TRBJ2-7, with 8 bases fitting TRBD1. The CDR3 is 14 residues long. Germline-derived CDR1 and CDR2 are SGHDN and FVKESK. V trimming: 4 bases; J trimming: 6 bases; junction bases outside the gene matches: 8. CDR3 in DNA: TGTGCCAGCAGCCTGACAGGGGAGATAAGCGAGCAGTACTTC. As protein: CASSLTGEISEQYF.

V and J are TRBV12-3 or TRBV12-4 and TRBJ2-1; 10 nucleotides agree with TRBD2. CDR3 length: 16 residues. Unmatched junction bases numbered 13, after V lost 6 bases and J lost 8 bases. The CDR3 here is CASSEGLAVFGDEQFF. Written as DNA, the CDR3 is TGTGCCAGCAGCGAAGGACTAGCGGTCTTTGGCGATGAGCAGTTCTTC.

With respect to this clonotype: Here the CDR3 omits its conserved ending phenylalanine or tryptophan, so a read error is the likely source. V usage is TRBV9 and J usage is TRBJ2-5; a weak D match, TRBD2 (6 bases). V dropped 4 bases and J dropped 0 bases, with 10 bases sitting between them. This CDR3 has 14 amino acids. Germline lookup yields CDR1 SGDLS and CDR2 YYNGEE. The CDR3 spells CASSTRTNQETQYI. The CDR3 DNA sequence: TGTGCCAGCAGCACCCGGACTAACCAAGAGACCCAGTACATC.

With respect to this clonotype: The junction shows a germline mismatch at one end, possibly a read error. V and J are TRBV4-3 and TRBJ2-1; 12 nucleotides match TRBD1. CDR3 size: 14 residues. Germline assignment: CDR1 LGHNA and CDR2 YSLEER. The DNA for the CDR3 is TGCGCCAACAGCCAGGGACAGGGGGCGGCTGAGCAGTTCTTC. Translating gives CANSQGQGAAEQFF.